This TCR beta chain was documented in a study of regulatory T cells in long-lasting Graves disease. General study points: Among the persistent patients, 2,741 public clonotypes were shared, more than the roughly 900 shared among new patients. Favored usage of TRBV28, TRBJ1-2 and TRBJ2-5 was recorded in persistent disease. Accuracy may have suffered from the small sample size.

V dropped 2 bases and J dropped 9 bases, with 20 bases sitting between them. This CDR3 contains 16 residues. Germline loops: CDR1 DFQATT, CDR2 SNEGSKA (reference sequence). Construction of TCR beta libraries relied on iRepertoire HTBI primers and on Arm-PCR targeting CDR3 regions. TCRdb called the multiplex PCR reads again in MiXCR, with one record for every CDR3 protein. The data hold 500,000 to 700,000 distinct CDR3 sequences, with approximately 29% observed a single time. As regards this clonotype: Its antigen is not known.

Time point noted: persistent/refractory GD, antithyroid drugs over 5 years with positive TRAb. PBMC-derived RNA was used for the TCR library. Those enrolled as patients came out of an endocrinology department in Xi'an, China. The TCR originated in a female donor with Graves disease. Sequences were derived from peripheral blood mononuclear cells (PBMCs), sampled when the disease was refractory, from a patient treated with antithyroid drugs. V and J are TRBV20-1 and TRBJ1-6, with D tentatively TRBD1 (5 bases). The CDR3 spells CSARPPGSSSSSPLHF. The CDR3 DNA reads TGCAGTGCTAGACCGCCAGGGTCCTCTTCCAGTTCACCCCTCCACTTT.